The clone carrying this TCR beta chain was detected only a few times. The data were produced by immunoSEQ multiplex PCR, yet TCRdb's version contains in-frame clones alone and is incomplete. The sample has approximately 220,000 clones, 80% to 90% seen once. This sample stems from a study of blood T cell repertoires in COVID-19. Across the study: In each case, the material was cDNA or gDNA derived from T cells, B-cell-depleted T cells, or PBMCs.

The sample consisted of PBMCs or T cells enriched from blood (not recorded which). The receptor was isolated from a woman between 35 and 50 years old with acute COVID-19.

The CDR3 is CASSERAGTKIEKLFF. The DNA for the CDR3 is TGTGCCAGCAGTGAACGAGCAGGGACTAAAATTGAAAAACTGTTTTTT. The gene calls are TRBV25-1 and TRBJ1-4, with D perhaps TRBD1 (5 bases). V was clipped by 2 bases and J by 7 bases, with 17 bases between them. This CDR3 has 16 residues. The germline CDR1 and CDR2 sequences are MGHDK and SYGVNS.